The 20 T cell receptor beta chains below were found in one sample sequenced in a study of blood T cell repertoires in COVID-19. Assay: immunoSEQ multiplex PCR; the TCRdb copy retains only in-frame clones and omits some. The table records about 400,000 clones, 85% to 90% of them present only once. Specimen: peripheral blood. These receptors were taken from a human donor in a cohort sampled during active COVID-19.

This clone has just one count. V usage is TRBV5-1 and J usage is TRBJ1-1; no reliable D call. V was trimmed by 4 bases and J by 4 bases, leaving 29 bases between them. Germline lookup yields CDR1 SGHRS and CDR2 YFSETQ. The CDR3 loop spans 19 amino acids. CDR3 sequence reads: CASSPRGNRASGLGTEAFF. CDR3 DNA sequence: TGCGCCAGCAGCCCCCGAGGGAATAGGGCTTCGGGGTTGGGCACTGAAGCTTTCTTT.

The CDR3 spells CAWSGNVGLQPQHF. As DNA, the CDR3 is TGTGCCTGGAGTGGAAATGTGGGGCTCCAGCCCCAGCATTTT. V is TRBV30 and J is TRBJ1-5; perhaps TRBD1 as D (5 bases). Germline assignment: CDR1 GTSNPN and CDR2 SVGIG (reference sequence). Trimming shortened V by 1 base and J by 7 bases, and 14 bases separated the two germline ends. This CDR3 contains 14 residues.

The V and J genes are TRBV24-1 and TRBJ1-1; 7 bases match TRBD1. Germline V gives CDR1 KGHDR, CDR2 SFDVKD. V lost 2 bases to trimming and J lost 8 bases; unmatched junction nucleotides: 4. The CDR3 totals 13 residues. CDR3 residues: CATSDSGTAEAFF. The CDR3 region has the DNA TGTGCCACCAGTGATTCCGGGACAGCGGAAGCTTTCTTT.

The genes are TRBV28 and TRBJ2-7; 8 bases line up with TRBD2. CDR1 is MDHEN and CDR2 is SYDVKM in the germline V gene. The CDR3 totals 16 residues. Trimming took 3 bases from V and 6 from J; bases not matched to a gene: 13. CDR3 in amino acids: CASSFHRGTSSSEQYF. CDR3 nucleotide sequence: TGTGCCAGCAGTTTCCACCGAGGGACTAGTTCTTCCGAGCAGTACTTC. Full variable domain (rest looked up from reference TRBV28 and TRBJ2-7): DVKVTQSSRYLVKRTGEKVFLECVQDMDHENMFWYRQDPGLGLRLIYFSYDVKMKEKGDIPEGYSVSREKKERFSLILESASTNQTSMYLCASSFHRGTSSSEQYFGPGTRLTVT.

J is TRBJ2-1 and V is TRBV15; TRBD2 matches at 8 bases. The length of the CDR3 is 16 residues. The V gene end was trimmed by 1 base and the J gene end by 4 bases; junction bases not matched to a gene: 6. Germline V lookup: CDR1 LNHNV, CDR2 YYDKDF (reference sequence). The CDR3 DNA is TGTGCCACCAGCAGAGCCGCTAGCGGGCTTTACAATGAGCAGTTCTTC. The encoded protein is CATSRAASGLYNEQFF.

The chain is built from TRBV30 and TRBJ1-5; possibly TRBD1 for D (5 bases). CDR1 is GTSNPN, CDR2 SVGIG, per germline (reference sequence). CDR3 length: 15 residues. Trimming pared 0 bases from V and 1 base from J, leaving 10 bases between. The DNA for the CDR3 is TGTGCCTGGAGTGTAAAGGGGTCCAGCAATCAGCCCCAGCATTTT. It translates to CAWSVKGSSNQPQHF.

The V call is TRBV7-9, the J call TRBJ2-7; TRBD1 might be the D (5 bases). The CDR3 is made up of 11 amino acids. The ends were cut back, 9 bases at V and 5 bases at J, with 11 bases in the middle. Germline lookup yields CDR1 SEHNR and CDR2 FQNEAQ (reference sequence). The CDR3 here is CASQQGDEQYF. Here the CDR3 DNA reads TGTGCCAGTCAGCAGGGCGACGAGCAGTACTTC. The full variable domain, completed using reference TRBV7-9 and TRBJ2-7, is DTGVSQNPRHKITKRGQNVTFRCDPISEHNRLYWYRQTLGQGPEFLTYFQNEAQLEKSRLLSDRFSAERPKGSFSTLEIQRTEQGDSAMYLCASQQGDEQYFGPGTRLTVT.

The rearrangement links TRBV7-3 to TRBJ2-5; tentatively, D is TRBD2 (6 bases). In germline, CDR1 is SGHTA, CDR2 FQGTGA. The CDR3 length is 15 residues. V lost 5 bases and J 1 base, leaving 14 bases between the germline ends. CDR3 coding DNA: TGTGCCAGCAGCCGAGGAGGAGGGCGCCAAGAGACCCAGTACTTC. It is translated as CASSRGGGRQETQYF.

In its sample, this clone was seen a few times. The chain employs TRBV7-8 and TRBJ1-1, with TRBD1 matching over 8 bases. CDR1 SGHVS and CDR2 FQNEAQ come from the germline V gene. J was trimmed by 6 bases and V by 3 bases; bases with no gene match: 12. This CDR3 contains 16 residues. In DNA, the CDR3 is TGTGCCAGCAGCTTGAGGCAGGGGGCGTACAACCCTGAAGCTTTCTTT. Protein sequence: CASSLRQGAYNPEAFF.

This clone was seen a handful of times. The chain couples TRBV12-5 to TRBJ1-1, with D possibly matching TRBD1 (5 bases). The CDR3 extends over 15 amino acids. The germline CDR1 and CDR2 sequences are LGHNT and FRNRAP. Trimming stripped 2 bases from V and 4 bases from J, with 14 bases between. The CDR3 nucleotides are TGTGCTAGTGGTTTGCCCGGGGGGGGATCCACTGAAGCTTTCTTT. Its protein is CASGLPGGGSTEAFF.

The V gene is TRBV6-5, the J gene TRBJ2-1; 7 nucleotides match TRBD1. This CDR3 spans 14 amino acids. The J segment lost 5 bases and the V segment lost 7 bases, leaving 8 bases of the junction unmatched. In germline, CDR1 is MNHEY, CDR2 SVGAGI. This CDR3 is CASNSGQLHNEQFF. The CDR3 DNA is TGTGCCAGCAATTCGGGACAGCTACACAATGAGCAGTTCTTC.

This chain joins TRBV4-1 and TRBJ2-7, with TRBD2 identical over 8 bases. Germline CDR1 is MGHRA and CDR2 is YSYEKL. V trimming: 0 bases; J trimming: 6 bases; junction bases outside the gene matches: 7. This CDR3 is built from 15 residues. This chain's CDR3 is CASSQDRSGSFEQYF. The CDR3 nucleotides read TGCGCCAGCAGCCAAGATCGCAGCGGGAGCTTCGAGCAGTACTTC.

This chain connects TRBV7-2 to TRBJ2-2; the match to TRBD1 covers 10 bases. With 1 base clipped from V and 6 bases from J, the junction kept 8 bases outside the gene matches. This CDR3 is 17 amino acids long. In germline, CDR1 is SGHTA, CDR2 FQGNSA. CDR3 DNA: TGTGCCAGCAGCTTAGTGGGGACAGGGGTGAGAGCCGGGGAGCTGTTTTTT. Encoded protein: CASSLVGTGVRAGELFF.

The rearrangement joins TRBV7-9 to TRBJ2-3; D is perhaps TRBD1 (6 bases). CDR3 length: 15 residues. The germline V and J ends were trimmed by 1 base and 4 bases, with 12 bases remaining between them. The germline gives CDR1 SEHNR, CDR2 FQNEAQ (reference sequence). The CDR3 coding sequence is TGTGCCAGCAGCTTAGGGGGGCCGCCACCAGATACGCAGTATTTT. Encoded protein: CASSLGGPPPDTQYF. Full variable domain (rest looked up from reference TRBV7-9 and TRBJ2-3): DTGVSQNPRHKITKRGQNVTFRCDPISEHNRLYWYRQTLGQGPEFLTYFQNEAQLEKSRLLSDRFSAERPKGSFSTLEIQRTEQGDSAMYLCASSLGGPPPDTQYFGPGTRLTVL.

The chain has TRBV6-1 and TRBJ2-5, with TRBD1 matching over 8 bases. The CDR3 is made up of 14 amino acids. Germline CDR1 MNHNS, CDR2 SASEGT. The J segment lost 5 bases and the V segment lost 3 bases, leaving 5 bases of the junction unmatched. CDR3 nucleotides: TGTGCCAGCAGTGAGGGACAGGTTGGGGAGACCCAGTACTTC. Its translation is CASSEGQVGETQYF.

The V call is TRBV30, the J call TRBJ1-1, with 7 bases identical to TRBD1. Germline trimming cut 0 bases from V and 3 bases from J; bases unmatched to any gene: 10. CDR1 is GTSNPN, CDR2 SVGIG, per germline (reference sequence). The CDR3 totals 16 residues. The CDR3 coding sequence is TGTGCCTGGAGTGTGAGGGGGCCAATCCACCACACTGAAGCTTTCTTT. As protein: CAWSVRGPIHHTEAFF.

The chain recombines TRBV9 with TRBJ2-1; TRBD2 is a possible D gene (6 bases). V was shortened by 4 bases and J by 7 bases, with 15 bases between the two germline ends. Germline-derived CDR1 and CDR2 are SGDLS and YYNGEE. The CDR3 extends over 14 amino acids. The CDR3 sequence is CASSSPGLKNEQFF. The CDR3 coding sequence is TGTGCCAGCAGCTCGCCAGGACTAAAGAATGAGCAGTTCTTC.

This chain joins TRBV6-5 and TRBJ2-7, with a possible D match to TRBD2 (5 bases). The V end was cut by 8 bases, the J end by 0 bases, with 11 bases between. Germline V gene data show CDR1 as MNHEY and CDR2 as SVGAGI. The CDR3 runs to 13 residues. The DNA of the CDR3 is TGTGCCAGCTCCAGGAGGTCCTCCTACGAGCAGTACTTC. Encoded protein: CASSRRSSYEQYF.

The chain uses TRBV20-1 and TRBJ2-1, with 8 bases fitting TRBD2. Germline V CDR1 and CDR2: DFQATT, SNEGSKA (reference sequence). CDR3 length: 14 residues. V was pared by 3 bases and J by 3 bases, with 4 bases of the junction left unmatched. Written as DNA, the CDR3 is TGCAGTGCTAGTAGGGGACTAGACTACAATGAGCAGTTCTTC. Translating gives CSASRGLDYNEQFF.

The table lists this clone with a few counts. CDR3 nucleotide sequence: TGTGCCAGCAGCCTCCGGGATACGCAGTTCTTC. Translation: CASSLRDTQFF. The chain has TRBV5-6 and TRBJ2-1; D is perhaps TRBD2 (5 bases). Trimming stripped 4 bases from V and 12 bases from J, with 11 bases between. This CDR3 comprises 11 residues. Germline loops: CDR1 SGHDT, CDR2 YYEEEE.